This T cell receptor (beta chain) was sequenced in a study of cytomegalovirus exposure and HLA in healthy donors. In the study overall: Unique TCRs from HLA-typed donors, 75 million to 100 million of them, were held in an early data release.

Trimming removed 0 bases at V and 6 bases at J, with 12 bases between. This CDR3 has 15 residues. Germline CDR1 reads SGHDN; CDR2 reads FVKESK. Study-level results: Later analysis identified several of the most significant clusters that appeared linked to common viral pathogens. Highest at DRB1 and lowest at HLA-C, TCR association rates differed among HLA loci in a later analysis. The study designated 164 TCR beta chains cytomegalovirus-associated.

Amplification used 60 Vbeta primers and 13 Jbeta primers. The method was immunoSEQ multiplex PCR; TCRdb's version includes in-frame clones alone and lacks a portion of them. The table lists roughly 250,000 clones, roughly 80% of them singletons. A remark on this clone: Its specificity is unknown.

This receptor was obtained from a girl aged 2-10 years in good health and CMV-seronegative. The sample consisted of PBMCs. This chain connects TRBV14 to TRBJ2-4; D perhaps matches TRBD2 (5 bases). CDR3 nucleotide sequence: TGTGCCAGCAGCCAAGATATCAGGAGCGGAAACATTCAGTACTTC. This codes for CASSQDIRSGNIQYF.